This TCR beta chain was identified during a study of cytomegalovirus exposure and HLA in healthy donors. This PCR relied on a set of 60 Vbeta primers and 13 Jbeta primers. The data were produced by immunoSEQ multiplex PCR, yet TCRdb's version contains in-frame clones alone and is incomplete. This repertoire shows about 160,000 clones, approximately 70% found once; its top ten account for 4% to 5%. The CDR3 covers 11 residues. The V end was cut by 4 bases, the J end by 11 bases, with 14 bases between. Germline V CDR1 and CDR2: GTSNPN, SVGIG (reference sequence). The donors gave bone marrow, and they were healthy. Points from the study as a whole: According to a later analysis, donors in an Asian-associated ancestry cluster reportedly had fewer N-insertions than the roughly 660-donor mean. A prior analysis recorded that most TCR beta V segments were productive about 87% or about 30% of the time. Researchers reported from a later analysis that most CMV-associated TCR beta chains appeared HLA-restricted.

On this clone itself: Its matching antigen is unknown.

The source is a man aged 18 to 29 in good health and CMV-seropositive. The gene calls are TRBV30 and TRBJ1-1; no definite D call. Sample: PBMCs. The CDR3 here is CAWTDWGAAFF. The CDR3 bases are TGTGCCTGGACCGATTGGGGAGCGGCTTTCTTT.